Below, 8 T cell receptor beta chains from the same sample are listed, as sequenced in a study of cytomegalovirus exposure and HLA in healthy donors. The assay was immunoSEQ multiplex PCR, and TCRdb's table has in-frame clones only and misses some. The sample carries 110,000 or so clones, around nine tenths recorded once. The sample taken for sequencing was PBMCs. The receptors were gathered from a man aged 18 to 29 in good health and CMV-seropositive.

The rearrangement uses TRBV4-3 and TRBJ2-3; TRBD2 might be the D (5 bases). The CDR3 contains 14 residues. The V gene's germline CDR1 is LGHNA and CDR2 YSLEER. V was cut by 0 bases and J by 4 bases, with 8 bases left in between. CDR3 protein: CASSQDLRADTQYF. Written as DNA, the CDR3 is TGCGCCAGCAGCCAAGATCTGAGGGCAGATACGCAGTATTTT.

This chain connects TRBV6-5 to TRBJ2-1, with TRBD2 matching over 10 bases. V lost 6 bases and J lost 4; bases outside the gene matches: 6. The CDR3 is 15 amino acids. Germline-derived CDR1 and CDR2 are MNHEY and SVGAGI. CDR3 sequence reads: CASSQDSGGYNEQFF. The CDR3 DNA reads as TGTGCCAGCAGCCAAGATAGCGGGGGGTACAATGAGCAGTTCTTC.

This chain connects TRBV2 to TRBJ1-4; 9 nucleotides agree with TRBD1. Losses at the gene ends were 6 bases for V and 8 bases for J; bases not matched to a gene: 13. CDR3 length: 16 residues. The germline CDR1 and CDR2 sequences are SNHLY and FYNNEI. Here the CDR3 DNA reads TGTGCCAGCAGGTCCCGGGACAGGGTCGGATGGGAAAAACTGTTTTTT. Translation: CASRSRDRVGWEKLFF.

The chain carries TRBV5-4 and TRBJ2-2; D not certain. Trimming left V 3 bases short and J 5 bases short, with 11 bases between. This CDR3 has 14 residues. CDR1 and CDR2 (germline): SGHNT, YYREEE (reference sequence). CDR3 protein: CASSWSSETGELFF. CDR3 nucleotides: TGTGCCAGCAGCTGGAGCTCGGAGACCGGGGAGCTGTTTTTT.

This chain joins TRBV4-2 and TRBJ1-5; D call uncertain. Per germline, CDR1 LGHNA and CDR2 YNFKEQ. The V end lost 3 bases, the J end lost 1 base, and 16 bases lay between the germline ends. CDR3 length: 17 amino acids. CDR3 residues: CASSQLYGGISNQPQHF. For the CDR3, the DNA is TGTGCCAGCAGCCAGTTATACGGAGGGATAAGCAATCAGCCCCAGCATTTT.

This clone was picked up one time. This rearrangement joins TRBV7-2 to TRBJ2-5; a possible D gene is TRBD1 (7 bases). V gave up 0 bases and J gave up 5 bases, with 31 bases separating them. Germline lookup yields CDR1 SGHTA and CDR2 FQGNSA. The CDR3 is 21 amino acids. The DNA of the CDR3 is TGTGCCAGCAGCTTAGCGGAGGGACAGACGGGTAGCCTGGGCGGCCAGGAGACCCAGTACTTC. It encodes CASSLAEGQTGSLGGQETQYF.

The chain couples TRBV6-4 to TRBJ2-6; 10 bases are a match to TRBD1. The CDR3 contains 17 residues. The junction had 8 bases not matched to a gene; V was cut back by 5 bases and J by 4 bases. Germline values: CDR1 MRHNA, CDR2 SNTAGT. The CDR3 is CASSRQGASSGANVLTF. In nucleotides, the CDR3 is TGTGCCAGCAGTAGACAGGGGGCAAGCTCGGGGGCCAACGTCCTGACTTTC.

This sequence joins TRBV11-2 and TRBJ2-1, with TRBD1 matching 10 bases. V shed 2 bases, J shed 6 bases, and the junction held 4 bases outside the gene matches. The CDR3 sequence is 15 residues long. The germline CDR1 and CDR2 sequences are SGHAT and FQNNGV. CDR3 loop: CASSLLWDRGNEQFF. The DNA of the CDR3 is TGTGCCAGCAGCTTACTATGGGACAGGGGCAATGAGCAGTTCTTC.